Sequencing of this T cell receptor beta chain was carried out in a study of T cells in Graves' hyperthyroidism and ophthalmopathy (dated 2019 in TCRdb). About the study as a whole: Peripheral blood samples were taken at the time of initial diagnosis, prior to any treatment. An independent validation cohort of under 20 hyperthyroidism patients and 17 patients who later progressed to ophthalmopathy tested prospective prediction of ophthalmopathy. The 90 to 100 discovery patients were randomly divided into training and test sets at a 7:3 ratio. After sampling, hyperthyroidism patients received methimazole starting at 30 mg daily, and ophthalmopathy patients received high-dose intravenous methylprednisolone. To identify TCR V-J signatures that set the groups apart, the researchers used a discovery cohort of roughly 100 patients, made up of under 50 with Graves' ophthalmopathy and some 60 with stable Graves' hyperthyroidism. The study also compared thyroid tissue and blood T-cell repertoires from five or six Graves' hyperthyroidism patients. The paper reports TCR Vbeta CDR3 sequencing of approximately 130 peripheral blood samples: approximately 41 ophthalmopathy, some 80 hyperthyroidism and approximately 17 progressor patients. General findings and caveats noted by the study authors: No statistical method was used to set the sample size in advance, and investigators knew the group allocation. Most expanded thyroid clonotypes (frequency above 0.001) were also found in blood, which suggests that blood repertoires may mirror thyroid immune responses. In validation, the model predicted progression to ophthalmopathy with approximately 71% sensitivity and around 72% specificity, a median of around six months before onset. A 13 V-J signature model separated ophthalmopathy from stable hyperthyroidism, with over 85% sensitivity and just under 84% specificity in cross-validation and 80%/75% in testing.

The CDR3 sequence holds 14 residues, the cysteine and phenylalanine included. The kept DNA is CDR3 alone, 42 bases in frame from the first base. Germline trimming amounts to 7 bases on V and 6 bases on J, with 7 as the count of junction bases outside the gene matches. From a lookup of the germline V gene (reference sequence), CDR1 and CDR2 are DFQATT and SNEGSKA. This clonotype has just a few counts. Which antigen it targets is not known. There are no base qualities to consult, and no much larger clone falls within one base. Ophthalmopathy patients had moderately to severely active disease, with a Clinical Activity Score of 3 or more, a NOSPECS grade of 4 or more, and a disease duration of less than 3 months. The study excluded patients with uncontrolled infections, other autoimmune diseases, pregnancy or lactation. Diagnoses were established on the basis of clinical symptoms, serum thyroxine and TRAb, thyroid ultrasound, and orbital computed tomography. PBMCs were separated from roughly 9.6 ml of fresh peripheral blood using Ficoll-Paque density gradient centrifugation. Trizol reagent was used to extract total RNA, and RNA quality was then checked on an Agilent 2100 Bioanalyzer.

The TCR beta CDR3 regions were amplified from the RNA transcripts. A first-round RT-PCR of the TCR CDR3 used the HTBI primer set with the Qiagen OneStep RT-PCR kit. Libraries were constructed in a second round of multiplex PCR, after which size selection and purification were performed. Paired-end sequencing of the libraries was performed with 100 bp reads on an Illumina HiSeq2000. The authors processed their data as follows. Raw data were processed with SOAPnuke, discarding reads with adapters, uncalled bases, mean Phred below 15, or no exact constant-primer or identifier match. COPE v1.2.5 was used to merge high-quality paired reads, and clonotypes were defined as unique nucleotide sequences. Clonotypes were aligned to IMGT TRBV, TRBD and TRBJ reference segments using MiTCR v1.1. The analysis was restricted to V-J combinations with a frequency above 0.0001, which together covered 99.2% of the repertoires. A TCS score was defined as the ratio of F50 (clonal expansion) to E x V (chaos), with BLOSUM62-based TCRdist applied between CDR3 peptides within each V-J. Welch's t-statistics and random forest reduced 514 V-J features to 13, which were used in a naive Bayes classifier (R e1071). TCRdb's own reprocessing of the public reads used fastp at Q25 and MiXCR and kept productive beta chains. Here each entry gathers all rows of one CDR3 protein and keeps the most common genes and DNA. These V and J calls rely on TCRdb rather than the paper's analysis. The sample profile shows some 270,000 distinct CDR3 sequences; approximately 25% of them were found once. The ten largest make up roughly 32% of the sample.

The TCR sequence derives from a woman aged 40 to 49 with Graves' ophthalmopathy. The sample was blood. Recombination connected TRBV20-1 to TRBJ1-6, and 9 junctional nucleotides match TRBD1. The CDR3 amino acid sequence is: CSGSAGQGNSPLHF. The bases are TGCAGTGGGTCGGCGGGACAGGGTAATTCACCCCTCCACTTT.